This T cell receptor (beta chain) emerged from a study of cytomegalovirus exposure and HLA in healthy donors. The study's findings and limits: With later analysis, a missense DCLRE1C variant became linked to TCR beta V- and J-gene trimming. Based on reports, TCR beta sequences accurately predicted HLA-A and HLA-B alleles for most subjects.

With respect to this clone: Antigen: not known.

Primers: 60 Vbeta forward and 13 Jbeta reverse. This table comes from immunoSEQ multiplex PCR, and its TCRdb copy is limited to in-frame clones, with some not included. The sample records approximately 170,000 clones, less than 90% being singletons. CDR1 is SGHTA and CDR2 is FQGNSA in the germline V gene. Losses at the gene ends were 2 bases for V and 10 bases for J; bases not matched to a gene: 9. The CDR3 spans 14 residues. The receptor's source is a woman aged 45-65 years in good health and CMV-seropositive. The material sequenced was PBMCs. The chain couples TRBV7-2 to TRBJ1-1; the match to TRBD1 covers 8 bases. The CDR3 here is CASSLNQSGGRAFF. CDR3 in DNA: TGTGCCAGCAGCTTAAACCAGTCAGGGGGCAGAGCTTTCTTT.